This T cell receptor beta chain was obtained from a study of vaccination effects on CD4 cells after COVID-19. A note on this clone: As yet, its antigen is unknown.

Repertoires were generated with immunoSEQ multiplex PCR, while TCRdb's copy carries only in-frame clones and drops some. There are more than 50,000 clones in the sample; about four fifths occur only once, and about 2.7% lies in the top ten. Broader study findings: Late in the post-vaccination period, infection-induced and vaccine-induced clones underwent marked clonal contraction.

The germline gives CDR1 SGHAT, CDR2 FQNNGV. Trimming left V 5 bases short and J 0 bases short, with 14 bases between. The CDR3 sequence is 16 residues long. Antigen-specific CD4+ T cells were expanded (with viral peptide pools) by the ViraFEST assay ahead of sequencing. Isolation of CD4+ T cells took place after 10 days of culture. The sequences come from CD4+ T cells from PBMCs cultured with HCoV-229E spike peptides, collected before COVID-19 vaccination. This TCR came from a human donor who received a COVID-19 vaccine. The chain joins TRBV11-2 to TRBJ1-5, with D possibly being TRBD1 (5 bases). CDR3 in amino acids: CASSPAGGFSNQPQHF. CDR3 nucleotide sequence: TGTGCCAGCAGCCCGGCCGGGGGTTTTAGCAATCAGCCCCAGCATTTT. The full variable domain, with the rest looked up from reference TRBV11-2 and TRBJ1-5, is EAGVAQSPRYKIIEKRQSVAFWCNPISGHATLYWYQQILGQGPKLLIQFQNNGVVDDSQLPKDRFSAERLKGVDSTLKIQPAKLEDSAVYLCASSPAGGFSNQPQHFGDGTRLSIL.